These T cell receptor beta chains were read from a single sample in a study of Ad26.COV2.S vaccination and SARS-CoV-2 variants. Here immunoSEQ multiplex PCR was the method, and the copy in TCRdb shows in-frame clones only, minus some. The table has about 320,000 clones, 85% to 90% seen once. This material consisted of peripheral blood, taken in a trial of Ad26.COV2.S vaccine versus placebo. The receptors stem from a person aged 18-60 years who received the Ad26.COV2.S COVID-19 vaccine or a placebo. The CDR3 runs from the conserved cysteine through the conserved F or W. D genes are given only for firm matches. The size field is filled for only some rows; it gives once, few, many or a size class.

TRBV5-1,TRBJ2-2,NA,NA,CASSLGSTNTGELFF,TGCGCCAGCAGCTTGGGGTCCACGAACACCGGGGAGCTGTTTTTT
TRBV30,TRBJ2-6,NA,NA,CAWGAWGANVLTF,TGTGCCTGGGGGGCATGGGGGGCCAACGTCCTGACTTTC
TRBV5-1,TRBJ2-2,TRBD1,few,CASSFPGQGAGDTGELFF,TGCGCCAGCAGCTTTCCGGGACAGGGGGCGGGTGACACCGGGGAGCTGTTTTTT
TRBV10-3,TRBJ2-7,NA,NA,CAISEAGPSVREQYF,TGTGCCATCAGTGAGGCTGGGCCCAGTGTTCGCGAGCAGTACTTC
TRBV5-4,TRBJ2-1,TRBD2,NA,CASSWGTSGGNSEQFF,TGTGCCAGCAGCTGGGGGACTAGCGGGGGCAACAGTGAGCAGTTCTTC
TRBV2,TRBJ1-5,NA,once,CASSERQRNQPQHF,TGTGCCAGCAGTGAAAGACAGCGTAATCAGCCCCAGCATTTT
TRBV18,TRBJ2-6,TRBD1,NA,CASSPNRGSTGANVLTF,TGTGCCAGCTCACCAAACAGGGGGTCTACTGGGGCCAACGTCCTGACTTTC
TRBV5-4,TRBJ2-7,NA,NA,CASSLDINPYEQYF,TGTGCCAGCAGCTTGGATATCAACCCCTACGAGCAGTACTTC
TRBV18,TRBJ1-5,TRBD1,NA,CASSPDRDNQPQHF,TGTGCCAGCTCGCCCGACAGGGACAATCAGCCCCAGCATTTT
TRBV30,TRBJ1-1,NA,NA,CAWSGRWDTEAFF,TGTGCCTGGAGTGGGAGGTGGGACACTGAAGCTTTCTTT
TRBV7-2,TRBJ1-2,NA,NA,CASSPEGGNYGYTF,TGTGCCAGCAGCCCCGAAGGGGGGAACTATGGCTACACCTTC
TRBV6-5,TRBJ2-3,TRBD1,NA,CASSYRGQPYF,TGTGCCAGCAGCTACCGGGGACAGCCGTATTTT
TRBV11-2,TRBJ1-1,NA,NA,CASSLTGKTEAFF,TGTGCCAGCAGCCTCACGGGGAAAACTGAAGCTTTCTTT
TRBV2,TRBJ2-2,NA,NA,CASSGTGLVAGELFF,TGTGCCAGCAGTGGAACAGGGCTTGTCGCCGGGGAGCTGTTTTTT
TRBV7-3,TRBJ2-1,NA,NA,CASSLRGRVSYNEQFF,TGTGCCAGCAGCCTAAGGGGCAGGGTTTCCTACAATGAGCAGTTCTTC
TRBV10-3,TRBJ1-2,NA,NA,CAISEDGPNYGYTF,TGTGCCATCAGTGAGGATGGACCTAACTATGGCTACACCTTC